The 9 T cell receptor beta chains listed next were all sequenced from one sample in a study of T-cell reconstitution after alpha-beta-depleted transplantation in children. Unique molecular identifiers were used in preparing the TCRbeta library. TCRdb itself ran the PCR reads through MiXCR, one entry per CDR3 protein. The sample yields approximately 980,000 distinct CDR3 sequences, roughly 31% seen once. This sample comprised PBMCs, mostly from graft donor cells, obtained 360 days after TCRalphabeta/CD19-depleted stem cell transplant. These receptors all come from a boy under two years old who had a stem cell transplant for SCID, so the T cells may come from the graft donor.

CDR3 in DNA: TGTGCCAGCAGTTCTACTCGGGGTGAAAAACTGTTTTTT. This codes for CASSSTRGEKLFF. This chain links TRBV27 with TRBJ1-4; D is uncertain. The CDR3 length is 13 residues. Per the germline V gene, CDR1 is MNHEY and CDR2 is SMNVEV (reference sequence). V dropped 4 bases and J dropped 7 bases, with 10 bases sitting between them. The full variable domain, its missing parts supplied by reference TRBV27 and TRBJ1-4, is EAQVTQNPRYLITVTGKKLTVTCSQNMNHEYMSWYRQDPGLGLRQIYYSMNVEVTDKGDVPEGYKVSRKEKRNFPLILESPSPNQTSLYFCASSSTRGEKLFFGSGTQLSVL.

There are a few counts of this clonotype. The chain recombines TRBV10-3 with TRBJ1-3; 10 bases match TRBD1. The J segment lost 6 bases and the V segment lost 2 bases, leaving 4 bases of the junction unmatched. The germline gives CDR1 ENHRY, CDR2 SYGVKD. The CDR3 extends over 15 amino acids. The CDR3 sequence is CAISEEGQGENTIYF. The CDR3 nucleotides read TGTGCCATCAGTGAGGAAGGACAGGGGGAAAACACCATATATTTT.

This clonotype was counted a few times. The chain combines TRBV4-1 with TRBJ2-5; D gene ambiguous. CDR1 and CDR2 from the germline V gene are MGHRA and YSYEKL. The germline V and J ends were trimmed by 2 bases and 5 bases, with 15 bases remaining between them. The CDR3 spans 15 residues. The chain's CDR3 is CASSQPTLGTETQYF. The CDR3 nucleotides are TGCGCCAGCAGCCAACCCACTTTGGGTACGGAGACCCAGTACTTC.

The sample holds one count of this clonotype. The chain couples TRBV12-3 or TRBV12-4 to TRBJ1-5; no definite D call. This CDR3 spans 15 amino acids. The V end was cut by 3 bases, the J end by 0 bases, with 9 bases between. Written as DNA, the CDR3 is TGTGCCAGCAGTTTTAGGTGGGATAGCAATCAGCCCCAGCATTTT. This sequence encodes CASSFRWDSNQPQHF.

This clonotype occurred a few times. The chain has TRBV4-1 and TRBJ1-5; D ambiguous. CDR1 and CDR2 from the germline V gene are MGHRA and YSYEKL. Trimming shortened V by 1 base and J by 12 bases, and 7 bases separated the two germline ends. The CDR3 has 11 residues. The CDR3 spells CASSQGNIQHF. The CDR3 bases are TGCGCCAGCAGCCAAGGGAACATCCAGCATTTT.

There are a few counts of this clonotype. The rearrangement joins TRBV20-1 to TRBJ1-1; 7 bases fit TRBD1. The CDR3 extends over 13 amino acids. Germline V gene sequence: CDR1 DFQATT, CDR2 SNEGSKA (reference sequence). J was trimmed by 1 base and V by 7 bases; bases with no gene match: 6. The CDR3 loop reads CSGPDRANTEAFF. CDR3 DNA sequence: TGCAGTGGCCCCGACAGGGCGAACACTGAAGCTTTCTTT.

The chain uses TRBV30 and TRBJ1-5; possible D gene TRBD1, 6 bases. The V gene lost 2 bases and the J gene lost 2 bases, with 19 bases spanning the gap. The CDR3 consists of 17 residues. The germline gives CDR1 GTSNPN, CDR2 SVGIG (reference sequence). CDR3 loop: CAWSHDRSGGGNQPQHF. Written as DNA, the CDR3 is TGTGCCTGGAGTCACGACAGGTCCGGAGGGGGCAATCAGCCCCAGCATTTT.

The table lists this clonotype with a few counts. This chain links TRBV2 with TRBJ2-7, with a weak D call TRBD1 (5 bases). The CDR3 runs 17 residues. Between the trimmed V and J ends, which lost 3 bases and 0 bases, there was a span of 18 bases. The germline V gene encodes CDR1 SNHLY and CDR2 FYNNEI. The CDR3 DNA is TGTGCCAGCAGTGATTCTCGCAGGGTAAGGAGCTCCTACGAGCAGTACTTC. This sequence encodes CASSDSRRVRSSYEQYF.

This clonotype was detected only a few times. The chain joins TRBV29-1 to TRBJ2-7, with TRBD2 matching 8 bases. The CDR3 loop spans 13 amino acids. Germline CDR1 is SQVTM and CDR2 is ANQGSEA. J gave up 6 bases and V 4 bases, and 8 bases lay outside the gene matches. The CDR3 sequence is CSVGVASGSEQYF. The CDR3 DNA follows: TGCAGCGTTGGGGTTGCGAGCGGGAGCGAGCAGTACTTC.